The 16 T cell receptor beta chains presented below share a single source sample, sequenced in a study of spatial heterogeneity in lung cancer. Regarding time point: sample taken at primary tumor resection. Their specific antigens are unknown. Study-wide results and limits: One measure, the expanded intratumoral alpha and beta TCR count, tracked tumor mutation counts.

TCRdb recomputed calls from the 5' RACE reads with MiXCR, one row per CDR3 protein. Counted here are approximately 15,000 distinct CDR3 sequences, about 6.3% occurring once; the ten biggest clones make up 6.8%. This sample comprised lung tumor tissue, obtained at surgery. Every receptor here comes from a male donor with early-stage non-small cell lung cancer.

This clonotype appeared many times. With the library built for alpha chains, this beta chain is off target and its frequency is not meaningful. The J gene is TRBJ2-1, the V gene TRBV7-9, with D possibly matching TRBD2 (7 bases). Germline assignment: CDR1 SEHNR and CDR2 FQNEAQ (reference sequence). V was cut by 5 bases and J by 9 bases, with 17 bases left in between. This CDR3 is built from 14 residues. The CDR3 DNA sequence: TGTGCCAGCAGCCCCCTTTGGGGGGGCACTGAGCAGTTCTTC. This encodes CASSPLWGGTEQFF.

In its sample, this clonotype was seen many times. This beta chain is a stray read from a library made for alpha chains; its abundance is not meaningful. This sequence joins TRBV20-1 and TRBJ2-2; D is unresolved. The CDR3 runs 14 residues. Trimming removed 3 bases at V and 4 bases at J, with 12 bases between. Germline V gene sequence: CDR1 DFQATT, CDR2 SNEGSKA (reference sequence). The CDR3 loop is CSASTARLTGELFF. DNA of the CDR3: TGCAGTGCTAGCACGGCTAGGCTCACCGGGGAGCTGTTTTTT.

This clonotype was observed many times. With the library built for alpha chains, this beta chain is off target and its frequency is not meaningful. The chain recombines TRBV5-8 with TRBJ2-5; the match to TRBD1 covers 7 bases. There are 14 residues in the CDR3. Germline V gives CDR1 SGHTS, CDR2 YDEGEE. Unmatched junction bases numbered 5, after V lost 4 bases and J lost 2 bases. CDR3 in amino acids: CASSQPGQQETQYF. The CDR3 DNA is TGTGCCAGCAGCCAGCCGGGACAGCAAGAGACCCAGTACTTC.

This clonotype was counted ten times or more. This beta chain slipped into a library made for alpha chains as a stray read, so its size is not meaningful. The rearrangement links TRBV28 to TRBJ2-1; D possibly uses TRBD1 or TRBD2 (5 bases each). Germline CDR1 MDHEN, CDR2 SYDVKM. V was clipped by 4 bases and J by 9 bases, with 19 bases between them. CDR3 length: 15 amino acids. In nucleotides, the CDR3 is TGTGCCAGCAGTTCCGGGACCTCCCGTTCCGGTGAGCAGTTCTTC. Its translation: CASSSGTSRSGEQFF.

Regarding this clonotype: With the library built for alpha chains, this beta chain is off target and its frequency is not meaningful. This sequence joins TRBV4-3 and TRBJ2-7; 7 nucleotides align to TRBD1. Trimming removed 4 bases from V and 0 bases from J; junction bases left unmatched: 6. The germline CDR1 and CDR2 sequences are LGHNA and YSLEER. The CDR3 is made up of 15 amino acids. CDR3 sequence (DNA): TGCGCCAGCAGCCGCGGACAGGCCAGCTCCTACGAGCAGTACTTC. This translates into CASSRGQASSYEQYF.

As to this clonotype: Found in a library prepared for alpha chains, this beta chain is an off-target read, and its abundance has little meaning. The chain has TRBV20-1 and TRBJ2-7; TRBD2 is a possible D gene (7 bases). Germline values: CDR1 DFQATT, CDR2 SNEGSKA (reference sequence). The V end lost 1 base, the J end lost 0 bases, and 13 bases lay between the germline ends. The CDR3 is made up of 15 amino acids. In DNA form, the CDR3 reads TGCAGTGCTAGAGCTCACCGGGGGGCCTCCTACGAGCAGTACTTC. Amino acid sequence: CSARAHRGASYEQYF.

This clonotype came up many times. This beta chain is a stray read from a library made for alpha chains; its abundance is not meaningful. V and J are TRBV10-1 and TRBJ2-2; tentative D call: TRBD2 (5 bases). V was clipped by 2 bases and J by 4 bases, with 8 bases between them. Germline assignment: CDR1 WNHNN and CDR2 SYGVQD (reference sequence). The CDR3 is 14 amino acids. CDR3 amino acids: CASSEVAGTGELFF. The CDR3 DNA reads TGCGCCAGCAGTGAGGTTGCGGGCACCGGGGAGCTGTTTTTT.

Details on this clonotype: This beta chain came through as a stray read in a library set up for alpha chains, and its size says little. The chain uses TRBV5-1 and TRBJ2-1; 10 bases match TRBD2. With 6 bases clipped from V and 6 bases from J, the junction kept 18 bases outside the gene matches. The CDR3 consists of 18 residues. The germline gives CDR1 SGHRS, CDR2 YFSETQ. CDR3 DNA: TGCGCCAGCACTTGGGCTAGCGGGAGTCCGGGACCGAGCAATGAGCAGTTCTTC. Translation: CASTWASGSPGPSNEQFF.

This clonotype was seen ten or more times. For a library built for alpha chains, this beta chain is a stray read; little rests on its size. The CDR3 protein is CASSLDRGTRDSGELFF. DNA for the CDR3: TGTGCCAGCAGCTTGGATCGGGGGACAAGGGACAGCGGGGAGCTGTTTTTT. The genes are TRBV5-6 and TRBJ2-2, with a weak D call TRBD1 (7 bases). Germline V gives CDR1 SGHDT, CDR2 YYEEEE. The CDR3 consists of 17 residues. Trimming pared 0 bases from V and 7 bases from J, leaving 19 bases between.

This clonotype was seen at least ten times. The library was prepared for alpha chains; this beta chain is a stray read, so its frequency means little. This chain connects TRBV2 to TRBJ1-1; TRBD1 might be the D (5 bases). The germline gives CDR1 SNHLY, CDR2 FYNNEI. The CDR3 totals 13 residues. V shed 8 bases and J shed 11 bases, with 21 bases lying between them. In nucleotides, the CDR3 is TGTGCCAGCCTAGGGGACTCAAGGGTGGGGGCTTTCTTT. Protein: CASLGDSRVGAFF. The variable domain in full, completed from reference TRBV2 and TRBJ1-1, reads EPEVTQTPSHQVTQMGQEVILRCVPISNHLYFYWYRQILGQKVEFLVSFYNNEISEKSEIFDDQFSVERPDGSNFTLKIRSTKLEDSAMYFCASLGDSRVGAFFGQGTRLTVV.

This clonotype appeared many times. With the library built for alpha chains, this beta chain is off target and its frequency is not meaningful. This chain links TRBV7-2 with TRBJ2-3, with TRBD2 as a possible D gene (6 bases). V shed 5 bases and J shed 4 bases, with 10 bases lying between them. Germline loops: CDR1 SGHTA, CDR2 FQGNSA. This CDR3 is 13 amino acids long. The CDR3 protein is CASSQLAPDTQYF. The CDR3 DNA reads as TGTGCCAGCAGCCAACTAGCTCCAGATACGCAGTATTTT.

There are many counts of this clonotype. This beta chain represents an off-target read in a library built for alpha chains; its size is of limited meaning. The chain carries TRBV2 and TRBJ2-2; D remains ambiguous. The CDR3 spans 13 residues. The V gene's germline CDR1 is SNHLY and CDR2 FYNNEI. V dropped 6 bases and J dropped 4 bases, with 9 bases sitting between them. The CDR3 loop is CASSPGRTGELFF. In DNA form, the CDR3 reads TGTGCCAGCAGCCCTGGACGCACCGGGGAGCTGTTTTTT. Using reference TRBV2 and TRBJ2-2 for the parts outside the CDR3, the full variable domain is EPEVTQTPSHQVTQMGQEVILRCVPISNHLYFYWYRQILGQKVEFLVSFYNNEISEKSEIFDDQFSVERPDGSNFTLKIRSTKLEDSAMYFCASSPGRTGELFFGEGSRLTVL.

Of note for this clonotype: This may be a read error: a much more frequent sequence differs by one nucleotide. No conserved phenylalanine or tryptophan is present at the end of the CDR3, so a read error is the likely explanation. The library was built for alpha chains, so this beta chain is an off-target read and its size means little. This chain joins TRBV20-1 and TRBJ2-3; no firm D call. Germline CDR1 and CDR2: DFQATT and SNEGSKA (reference sequence). Trimming took off 4 bases at V and 2 bases at J, with 7 bases between the two ends. This CDR3 spans 12 amino acids. The DNA of the CDR3 is TGCAGTGCTACAGACCTCACAGATACGCAGTATTCT. This sequence encodes CSATDLTDTQYS.

This clonotype appeared many times. A library prepared for alpha chains yielded this beta chain as an off-target read; its size is of little meaning. The V gene is TRBV5-4, the J gene TRBJ2-5; D may be TRBD2 (6 bases). CDR3 length: 14 residues. Germline V gives CDR1 SGHNT, CDR2 YYREEE (reference sequence). The ends were cut back, 4 bases at V and 0 bases at J, with 10 bases in the middle. In DNA, the CDR3 is TGTGCCAGCAGCCCGGGACTTTACCAAGAGACCCAGTACTTC. Its translation: CASSPGLYQETQYF.

With respect to this clonotype: As an off-target read in a library built for alpha chains, this beta chain has a frequency of little significance. The chain is built from TRBV9 and TRBJ2-5, with no clear D. Per the germline V gene, CDR1 is SGDLS and CDR2 is YYNGEE. V lost 5 bases to trimming and J lost 0 bases, with 17 bases between them. The length of the CDR3 is 16 residues. The CDR3 protein is CASSDDPNGYQETQYF. Here the CDR3 DNA reads TGTGCCAGCAGTGATGATCCAAATGGGTACCAAGAGACCCAGTACTTC.

Concerning this clonotype itself: The library was prepared for alpha chains; this beta chain is a stray read, so its frequency means little. This chain connects TRBV7-3 to TRBJ2-6; a possible D gene is TRBD1 (5 bases). Germline-derived CDR1 and CDR2 are SGHTA and FQGTGA. CDR3 length equals 15 residues. Trimming cost V 2 bases and J 0 bases, with 5 bases left between them. CDR3 residues: CASSLDSSGANVLTF. CDR3 nucleotide sequence: TGTGCCAGCAGCTTAGACAGCTCTGGGGCCAACGTCCTGACTTTC.